This TCR beta chain was identified during a study of blood T cell repertoires in COVID-19. CDR3 size: 15 residues. Trimming took off 3 bases at V and 0 bases at J, with 12 bases between the two ends. The germline CDR1 and CDR2 sequences are SGHTS and YDEGEE. Repertoires were generated with immunoSEQ multiplex PCR, while TCRdb's copy carries only in-frame clones and drops some. The table shows over 300,000 clones, with around 90% occurring only once. Sequences were obtained from peripheral blood. V gene TRBV5-8 combines with J gene TRBJ1-1; possibly TRBD1 for D (6 bases). This TCR was sampled from a young man with active or convalescent COVID-19. In DNA, the CDR3 is TGTGCCAGCAGCTCGGGACACAGAGTGAACACTGAAGCTTTCTTT. Protein product: CASSSGHRVNTEAFF.